The present entry profiles one T cell receptor (beta chain) with its context. Its antigen is undetermined. Division of CD4+ cells produced a CD45RA+ naive subset and a CD45RA-negative memory subset. This record comes from a study of shared clonotypes between healthy human individuals. The V end lost 6 bases, the J end lost 5 bases, and 16 bases lay between the germline ends. The germline V gene encodes CDR1 MNHEY and CDR2 SVGAGI. The CDR3 is made up of 14 amino acids. Profiled with immunoSEQ multiplex PCR; TCRdb holds only in-frame clones, not every one. The sample records some 1.4 million clones, roughly 96% being singletons. Study conclusions and caveats: Sorted-subset sequencing was shown by rarefaction to be incomplete despite large depth.

The chain carries TRBV6-5 and TRBJ1-2, with D perhaps TRBD1 (6 bases). This TCR was sampled from a man younger than 45 in good health. Sequenced: naive CD4+ T cells sorted from blood. Described subset: CD45RA+ positively selected. The CDR3 DNA reads TGTGCCAGCAGACCACAGGGTCGGGCTTATGGCTACACCTTC. It is translated as CASRPQGRAYGYTF.